These 25 T cell receptor beta chains came from one sample sequenced in a study of vaccination and CD4 T cells after COVID-19. Treatment here: approximately nine-day PBMC culture with coronavirus spike peptide pools or control peptides (ViraFEST assay). Cultured CD4+ T cell DNA underwent sequencing with the Oncomine TCR Beta short-read assay. TCRdb analysed the PCR reads with MiXCR anew, one entry per CDR3 protein. The sample carries about 11,000 distinct CDR3 sequences, around 59% recorded once. No antigen has been identified for these receptors. Sequencing used CD4+ T cells from blood, cultured in vitro. The origin of the receptors is a human donor who had recovered from COVID-19.

This chain links TRBV7-9 with TRBJ2-1; possibly TRBD2 for D (5 bases). This CDR3 comprises 12 residues. Trimming stripped 7 bases from V and 9 bases from J, with 13 bases between. Germline values: CDR1 SEHNR, CDR2 FQNEAQ (reference sequence). The chain's CDR3 is CASTQEVREQFF. The DNA of the CDR3 is TGTGCCAGCACCCAGGAGGTTCGTGAGCAGTTCTTC.

In its sample, this clonotype was seen once. The rearrangement links TRBV6-2 or TRBV6-3 to TRBJ2-1, with D possibly TRBD2 on 6 matching bases. This CDR3 contains 13 residues. V was cut by 6 bases and J by 3 bases, with 9 bases left in between. Germline CDR1 and CDR2: MNHEY and SVGEGT. The CDR3 DNA reads TGTGCCAGCAGCAAGACTAGCTACAATGAGCAGTTCTTC. Amino acids: CASSKTSYNEQFF.

This chain links TRBV7-6 with TRBJ2-5, with D unclear. The V end lost 1 base, the J end lost 5 bases, and 2 bases lay between the germline ends. In germline, CDR1 is SGHVS, CDR2 FNYEAQ. The CDR3 is 11 amino acids. CDR3 in DNA: TGTGCCAGCAGCTTAGTGGAGACCCAGTACTTC. It codes for CASSLVETQYF. The full variable domain, completed using reference TRBV7-6 and TRBJ2-5, is GAGVSQSPRYKVTKRGQDVALRCDPISGHVSLYWYRQALGQGPEFLTYFNYEAQQDKSGLPNDRFSAERPEGSISTLTIQRTEQRDSAMYRCASSLVETQYFGPGTRLLVL.

This rearrangement joins TRBV5-4 to TRBJ2-5; 8 bases fit TRBD2. In germline, CDR1 is SGHNT, CDR2 YYREEE (reference sequence). The J segment lost 4 bases and the V segment lost 0 bases, leaving 5 bases of the junction unmatched. CDR3 length equals 15 residues. As DNA, the CDR3 is TGTGCCAGCAGCTTGGGCGGGGGGCCCAGAGAGACCCAGTACTTC. This codes for CASSLGGGPRETQYF.

CDR3 region: CASSPGTGGYEQYF. CDR3 in DNA: TGCGCCAGCAGCCCCGGGACAGGGGGCTACGAGCAGTACTTC. The chain uses TRBV5-1 and TRBJ2-7, with 11 bases lining up with TRBD1. Trimming cost V 4 bases and J 3 bases; bases outside gene matches: 3. The CDR3 has 14 amino acids. Germline V gives CDR1 SGHRS, CDR2 YFSETQ.

This clonotype was counted between two and nine times. V and J are TRBV27 and TRBJ1-5; no definite D call. The germline gives CDR1 MNHEY, CDR2 SMNVEV (reference sequence). The germline V and J ends were trimmed by 5 bases and 3 bases, with 14 bases remaining between them. The CDR3 has 15 residues. The CDR3 DNA reads as TGTGCCAGCAGTCCGCGCGACGGCCCCAATCAGCCCCAGCATTTT. Translating gives CASSPRDGPNQPQHF.

There are a few counts of this clonotype. The chain has TRBV24-1 and TRBJ2-7, with D unresolved. Trimming shortened V by 4 bases and J by 2 bases, and 11 bases separated the two germline ends. Germline assignment: CDR1 KGHDR and CDR2 SFDVKD. This CDR3 has 14 amino acids. CDR3 bases: TGTGCCACCAGTGACGCCGACGGCGCCTACGAGCAGTACTTC. Protein: CATSDADGAYEQYF.

The chain uses TRBV10-3 and TRBJ2-3, with D possibly being TRBD2 (6 bases). V was shortened by 6 bases and J by 0 bases, with 10 bases between the two germline ends. The CDR3 contains 14 residues. Germline V gene sequence: CDR1 ENHRY, CDR2 SYGVKD. The CDR3 region is CAIRGEASTDTQYF. For the CDR3, the DNA is TGTGCCATCAGGGGGGAGGCTAGCACAGATACGCAGTATTTT.

This clonotype came up a few times. The V and J genes are TRBV27 and TRBJ2-3; no reliable D call. The CDR3 has 15 amino acids. Trimming left V 7 bases short and J 1 base short, with 15 bases between. Germline assignment: CDR1 MNHEY and CDR2 SMNVEV (reference sequence). The CDR3, as DNA: TGTGCCAGCACCAGACTTGCCTTCGGCACAGATACGCAGTATTTT. Amino acid sequence: CASTRLAFGTDTQYF.

This clonotype has only a few counts. V is TRBV20-1 and J is TRBJ2-7; 12 bases fit TRBD2. Unmatched junction bases numbered 11, after V lost 3 bases and J lost 5 bases. The CDR3 is made up of 16 amino acids. CDR1 is DFQATT and CDR2 is SNEGSKA in the germline V gene (reference sequence). The CDR3 sequence: CSARSASGRADHEQYF. CDR3 coding DNA: TGCAGTGCTAGGTCGGCTAGCGGGAGGGCCGACCACGAGCAGTACTTC.

The chain couples TRBV5-1 to TRBJ2-3, with D tentatively TRBD1 or TRBD2 (5 bases each). CDR3 size: 15 residues. V was clipped by 4 bases and J by 5 bases, with 17 bases between them. Germline assignment: CDR1 SGHRS and CDR2 YFSETQ. The CDR3 DNA follows: TGCGCCAGCAGCCTGGGACGTCCCGGGGAAGATACGCAGTATTTT. Translation gives CASSLGRPGEDTQYF.

The chain has TRBV24-1 and TRBJ1-6; no definite D call. Between the trimmed V and J ends, which lost 4 bases and 13 bases, there was a span of 16 bases. Germline V lookup: CDR1 KGHDR, CDR2 SFDVKD. The CDR3 covers 14 residues. Here the CDR3 reads CATSEPKEEPPLHF. CDR3 sequence (DNA): TGTGCCACCAGTGAACCGAAAGAGGAACCTCCCCTCCACTTT.

The chain is built from TRBV20-1 and TRBJ2-1; 8 bases fit TRBD2. The length of the CDR3 is 15 residues. CDR1 DFQATT and CDR2 SNEGSKA come from the germline V gene (reference sequence). Trimming took 6 bases from V and 4 from J; bases not matched to a gene: 11. The CDR3 region has the DNA TGCAGTGCCGGAACCCTAGCGGGCCCTTACAATGAGCAGTTCTTC. Amino acids: CSAGTLAGPYNEQFF.

This CDR3 is CATSRDSLDRGSPLHF. Here the CDR3 DNA reads TGTGCCACCAGCAGAGATTCATTGGACAGGGGTTCACCCCTCCACTTT. This sequence joins TRBV15 and TRBJ1-6, with 9 bases identical to TRBD1. V shed 0 bases, J shed 9 bases, and the junction held 6 bases outside the gene matches. This CDR3 is built from 16 residues. Germline V lookup: CDR1 LNHNV, CDR2 YYDKDF (reference sequence).

The J gene is TRBJ2-3, the V gene TRBV27; D might be TRBD1 or TRBD2, each matching 5 bases. The CDR3 has 15 residues. V was shortened by 3 bases and J by 2 bases, with 12 bases between the two germline ends. Germline V gene data show CDR1 as MNHEY and CDR2 as SMNVEV (reference sequence). The CDR3: CASSFRGASTDTQYF. The CDR3 nucleotides read TGTGCCAGCAGTTTCAGAGGGGCCTCCACAGATACGCAGTATTTT.

V is TRBV20-1 and J is TRBJ1-1, with 7 bases fitting TRBD1. This CDR3 is 16 amino acids long. J gave up 1 base and V 1 base, and 9 bases lay outside the gene matches. The germline CDR1 and CDR2 sequences are DFQATT and SNEGSKA (reference sequence). For the CDR3, the DNA is TGCAGTGCTAGAGTAGGGGGGTCAGGGGGGAACACTGAAGCTTTCTTT. This translates into CSARVGGSGGNTEAFF.

There are a few counts of this clonotype. The chain employs TRBV20-1 and TRBJ2-1, with 9 bases identical to TRBD2. The CDR3 runs to 15 residues. Germline lookup yields CDR1 DFQATT and CDR2 SNEGSKA (reference sequence). After removal of 2 bases from V and 6 bases from J, the junction contained 8 bases not matched to a gene. The CDR3 here is CSARIAGGPSNEQFF. Here the CDR3 DNA reads TGCAGTGCTAGAATCGCGGGAGGGCCCAGCAATGAGCAGTTCTTC.

Remarks on this clonotype: Germline is not matched at one junction end, which may reflect a read error. The chain combines TRBV30 with TRBJ1-5, with D perhaps matching TRBD1 (5 bases). CDR1 and CDR2 (germline): GTSNPN, SVGIG (reference sequence). There are 13 residues in the CDR3. The CDR3 nucleotides read TGTGCCTGGAGTGCAGGGAGCAGTCAGCCCCAGCATTTT. This encodes CAWSAGSSQPQHF.

This clonotype was observed a single time. The V and J genes are TRBV20-1 and TRBJ1-1; the D gene is possibly TRBD1 (6 bases). Germline V gene lookup returns CDR1 DFQATT and CDR2 SNEGSKA (reference sequence). Trimming took 0 bases from V and 6 from J, leaving 20 bases between them. The length of the CDR3 is 16 residues. The CDR3 DNA reads as TGCAGTGCTAGAGACCCAGGGGTCCAGGGTGGGGCTGAAGCTTTCTTT. This encodes CSARDPGVQGGAEAFF.

The chain's CDR3 is CASSYSILDVFGGEQFF. Here the CDR3 DNA reads TGTGCCAGCAGTTACTCGATCCTTGATGTTTTTGGCGGTGAGCAGTTCTTC. The chain has TRBV6-5 and TRBJ2-1, with unresolved D. V shed 0 bases and J shed 9 bases, with 21 bases lying between them. The CDR3 runs to 17 residues. CDR1 and CDR2 (germline): MNHEY, SVGAGI.

CDR3 coding DNA: TGTGCCAGCAGCACAGGGGGGTCACGCACAGATACGCAGTATTTT. Translated: CASSTGGSRTDTQYF. The rearrangement uses TRBV7-6 and TRBJ2-3; 8 bases map to TRBD1. The length of the CDR3 is 15 residues. Germline V lookup: CDR1 SGHVS, CDR2 FNYEAQ. With 5 bases clipped from V and 1 base from J, the junction kept 5 bases outside the gene matches. Supplemented by reference TRBV7-6 and TRBJ2-3, the full variable domain reads GAGVSQSPRYKVTKRGQDVALRCDPISGHVSLYWYRQALGQGPEFLTYFNYEAQQDKSGLPNDRFSAERPEGSISTLTIQRTEQRDSAMYRCASSTGGSRTDTQYFGPGTRLTVL.

This chain connects TRBV7-8 to TRBJ2-2; TRBD2 agrees at 7 bases. Trimming at V came to 4 bases and at J to 6 bases, leaving 5 bases not matched to a gene. The germline CDR1 and CDR2 sequences are SGHVS and FQNEAQ. This CDR3 is 14 amino acids long. The CDR3 sequence is CASSYRLAPGELFF. The CDR3 DNA sequence: TGTGCCAGCAGCTACCGACTAGCTCCCGGGGAGCTGTTTTTT.

The rearrangement uses TRBV7-3 and TRBJ2-3, with TRBD2 as a possible D gene (6 bases). Trimming shortened V by 5 bases and J by 6 bases, and 12 bases separated the two germline ends. This CDR3 contains 13 residues. CDR1 SGHTA and CDR2 FQGTGA come from the germline V gene. The CDR3 loop reads CASSPGTDDTQYF. CDR3 DNA sequence: TGTGCCAGCAGCCCAGGGACTGACGATACGCAGTATTTT.

This clonotype has more than one count but fewer than ten. The chain has TRBV30 and TRBJ2-5; 7 bases agree with TRBD1. CDR3 length: 17 residues. V trimming: 1 base; J trimming: 0 bases; junction bases outside the gene matches: 11. Germline V gene sequence: CDR1 GTSNPN, CDR2 SVGIG (reference sequence). The CDR3: CAWSAPRDRVYQETQYF. CDR3 DNA sequence: TGTGCCTGGAGTGCGCCCCGGGACAGAGTTTACCAAGAGACCCAGTACTTC.

The gene calls are TRBV6-1 and TRBJ1-4; 7 nucleotides line up with TRBD1. Germline CDR1 is MNHNS and CDR2 is SASEGT. V was clipped by 7 bases and J by 6 bases; unmatched bases: 11. The CDR3 runs to 15 residues. The CDR3 spells CASMGQNVGDEKLFF. The CDR3 DNA is TGTGCCAGCATGGGACAGAATGTAGGGGATGAAAAACTGTTTTTT.